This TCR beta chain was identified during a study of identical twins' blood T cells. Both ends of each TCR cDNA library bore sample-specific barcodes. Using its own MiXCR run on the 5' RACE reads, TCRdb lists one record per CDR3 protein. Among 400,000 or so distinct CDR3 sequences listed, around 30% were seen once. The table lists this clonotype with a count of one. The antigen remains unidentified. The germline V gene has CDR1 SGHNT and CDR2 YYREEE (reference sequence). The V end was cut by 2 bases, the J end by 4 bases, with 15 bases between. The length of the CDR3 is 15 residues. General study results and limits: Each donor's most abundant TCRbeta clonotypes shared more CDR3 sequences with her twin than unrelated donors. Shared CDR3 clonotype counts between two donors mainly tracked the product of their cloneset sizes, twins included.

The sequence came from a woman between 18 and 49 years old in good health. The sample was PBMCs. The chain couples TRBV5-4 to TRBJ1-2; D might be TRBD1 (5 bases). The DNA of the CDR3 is TGTGCCAGCAGCTTTAGAGACAGAATTACCTATGGCTACACCTTC. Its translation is CASSFRDRITYGYTF. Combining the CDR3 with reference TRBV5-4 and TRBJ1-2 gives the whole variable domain ETGVTQSPTHLIKTRGQQVTLRCSSQSGHNTVSWYQQALGQGPQFIFQYYREEENGRGNFPPRFSGLQFPNYSSELNVNALELDDSALYLCASSFRDRITYGYTFGSGTRLTVV.